These 30 T cell receptor gamma chains came from one sample sequenced in a study of gamma delta lymphoproliferative disorders and STAT genes (dated by TCRdb to between 2017 and 2018). TCR sequencing was performed on genomic DNA from peripheral blood mononuclear cells isolated from patients and controls. The library was generated by multiplex PCR. Instrument on record: Illumina MiSeq. Public reads were reanalyzed in TCRdb with CATT, and rows carrying the same DNA were merged afterwards. A total of 2,000 to 2,500 gamma-chain clones appear in this sample, around 20% of them only once. Of the sample, roughly 58% is held by the ten largest clones. What was sequenced was blood. These TCRs come from a human donor with gamma-delta T-cell large granular lymphocyte leukemia.

This clone was detected a few times. The rearrangement links TRGV4 to TRGJ1 or TRGJ2. TCRdb does not report a J gene; here it was assigned by matching the DNA to germline references. The CDR3 runs to 17 residues. Trimming at V came to 4 bases and at J to 3 bases, leaving 18 bases not matched to a gene. The germline gives CDR1 EGSTGY, CDR2 YDSYTSSV. CDR3 in amino acids: CATWDGLFDGGYYKKLF. The DNA of the CDR3 is TGTGCCACCTGGGACGGGCTTTTCGACGGCGGTTATTATAAGAAACTCTTT.

V usage is TRGV4 and J usage is TRGJ1 or TRGJ2. Because TCRdb records no J gene, it was assigned here through a match of the DNA to germline. The CDR3 totals 14 residues. J lost 2 bases, V lost 4 bases, and 8 bases had no gene match. CDR1 EGSTGY and CDR2 YDSYTSSV come from the germline V gene. The CDR3 here is CATWDGYYYYKKLF. CDR3 nucleotide sequence: TGTGCCACCTGGGACGGGTATTATTATTATAAGAAACTCTTT.

This clone has just a few counts. The J gene is TRGJP2, the V gene TRGV2. The J gene comes from matching the DNA to germline here; TCRdb lacks it. V lost 3 bases and J lost 1; bases outside the gene matches: 5. Per the germline V gene, CDR1 is EGSNGY and CDR2 is YDSYNSKV. The length of the CDR3 is 15 residues. The CDR3 bases are TGTGCCACCTGGGACCAAGGTAGTAGTGATTGGATCAAGACGTTT. It is translated as CATWDQGSSDWIKTF.

The V and J genes are TRGV9 and TRGJ1 or TRGJ2. The J gene, missing from TCRdb, was assigned here through DNA to germline matching. Germline assignment: CDR1 GITISATS and CDR2 ISYDGTV (reference sequence). The CDR3 loop spans 12 amino acids. After removal of 3 bases from V and 6 bases from J, the junction contained 5 bases not matched to a gene. DNA for the CDR3: TGTGCCTTGTGGGAGTCCCCTTATAAGAAACTCTTT. Translated: CALWESPYKKLF.

This chain links TRGV2 with TRGJ1 or TRGJ2. TCRdb does not report a J gene; here it was assigned by matching the DNA to germline references. Trimming took 0 bases from V and 3 from J; bases not matched to a gene: 11. Germline lookup yields CDR1 EGSNGY and CDR2 YDSYNSKV. The CDR3 has 16 amino acids. CDR3 residues: CATWDGPLRIYYKKLF. The DNA of the CDR3 is TGTGCCACCTGGGACGGGCCGCTTCGCATTTATTATAAGAAACTCTTT.

V gene TRGV2 combines with J gene TRGJP1. No J gene is reported in TCRdb; it was inferred here by comparing the DNA with germline. The CDR3 length is 14 residues. CDR1 is EGSNGY and CDR2 is YDSYNSKV in the germline V gene. The V segment lost 4 bases and the J segment 2 bases; nucleotides outside the gene matches: 4. The CDR3, as DNA: TGTGCCACCTGGGAAAAGACCACTGGTTGGTTCAAGATATTT. It encodes CATWEKTTGWFKIF.

In this sample, this clone turned up a few times. V gene TRGV3 combines with J gene TRGJ1 or TRGJ2. No J gene is reported in TCRdb; it was inferred here by comparing the DNA with germline. The trim removed 4 bases at V and 9 bases at J, leaving 9 bases unmatched. The CDR3 extends over 12 amino acids. CDR1 and CDR2 from the germline V gene are VTNTFY and YDVSTARD (reference sequence). CDR3 protein: CATWDAPLKKLF. The CDR3 nucleotides read TGTGCCACCTGGGATGCCCCGCTTAAGAAACTCTTT.

The chain joins TRGV3 to TRGJ1 or TRGJ2. In the absence of a J gene in TCRdb, the DNA was matched to germline to assign it here. V trimming: 2 bases; J trimming: 8 bases; junction bases outside the gene matches: 9. The length of the CDR3 is 13 residues. Germline V gene sequence: CDR1 VTNTFY, CDR2 YDVSTARD (reference sequence). The chain's CDR3 is CATWDTPWDKKLF. The CDR3 DNA reads as TGTGCCACCTGGGACACCCCGTGGGATAAGAAACTCTTT.

The chain has TRGV5 and TRGJ1 or TRGJ2. The J gene comes from matching the DNA to germline here; TCRdb lacks it. With 0 bases clipped from V and 11 bases from J, the junction kept 4 bases outside the gene matches. The CDR3 loop spans 11 amino acids. CDR1 and CDR2 (germline): VINAFY, YDVSNSKD. The chain's CDR3 is CATWDRPQKLF. CDR3 nucleotide sequence: TGTGCCACCTGGGACAGGCCTCAGAAACTCTTT.

This clone was counted between two and nine times. The chain is built from TRGV8 and TRGJ1 or TRGJ2. TCRdb offers no J gene call, so here the DNA was matched to germline to obtain one. J was trimmed by 0 bases and V by 5 bases; bases with no gene match: 4. Germline CDR1 VENAVY, CDR2 YDSYNSRV. The CDR3 runs 13 residues. The CDR3 coding sequence is TGTGCCACCTGGGGGAAGAATTATTATAAGAAACTCTTT. Protein: CATWGKNYYKKLF.

By share, this clone counts as medium-sized (0.01 to 0.1%). The chain combines TRGV10 with TRGJP2. TCRdb records no J gene; here it was assigned by comparing the DNA to germline. TRGV10 is flagged as an ORF with uncertain function. With 8 bases clipped from V and 0 bases from J, the junction kept 13 bases outside the gene matches. The CDR3 is made up of 17 amino acids. CDR3 DNA sequence: TGTGCTGCGTGGGACGAGGACCTAAATAGTAGTGATTGGATCAAGACGTTT. Its protein is CAAWDEDLNSSDWIKTF.

This clone was found a few times. The sample contains more than one DNA sequence encoding this CDR3. This chain uses TRGV2 with TRGJ1 or TRGJ2. Matching the DNA to germline supplied the J gene, which TCRdb does not give. Germline CDR1 is EGSNGY and CDR2 is YDSYNSKV. The CDR3 is made up of 12 amino acids. Trimming at V came to 0 bases and at J to 7 bases, leaving 3 bases not matched to a gene. The DNA of the CDR3 is TGTGCCACCTGGGACGGGCTCTATAAGAAACTCTTT. Amino acids: CATWDGLYKKLF.

This clone was observed a handful of times. V usage is TRGV8 and J usage is TRGJ1 or TRGJ2. The J gene, left out of TCRdb, was set here by checking the DNA against germline. This CDR3 contains 12 residues. V was pared by 3 bases and J by 6 bases, with 5 bases of the junction left unmatched. The V gene's germline CDR1 is VENAVY and CDR2 YDSYNSRV. The CDR3 nucleotides read TGTGCCACCTGGGATTGGGTTTATAAGAAACTCTTT. Translation gives CATWDWVYKKLF.

This clone has a single count. The J segment was not called; the V segment is TRGV4. In germline, CDR1 is EGSTGY, CDR2 YDSYTSSV. This CDR3 is built from 9 residues. In DNA, the CDR3 is TGTGCCACCGGACCTTGCAAACTCTTT. It encodes CATGPCKLF.

The J gene is TRGJ1 or TRGJ2, the V gene TRGV8. The J gene, not given by TCRdb, was assigned here from a germline match of the nucleotide sequence. V dropped 3 bases and J dropped 3; count of bases not matched to a gene: 8. This CDR3 has 14 amino acids. In germline, CDR1 is VENAVY, CDR2 YDSYNSRV. CDR3 in DNA: TGTGCCACCTGGGATCTGCCCAGTTATTATAAGAAACTCTTT. Protein sequence: CATWDLPSYYKKLF.

A note on this clone: Other DNA sequences in the same sample also yield this CDR3. The J gene went uncalled, whereas the V gene is TRGV10. TRGV10 is identified as an open reading frame with a role that is uncertain. CDR3 length: 11 residues. This CDR3 reads CAAWDYNRKLF. The CDR3 coding sequence is TGTGCTGCGTGGGATTATAACAGGAAACTTTTT.

The rearrangement joins TRGV10 to TRGJ1 or TRGJ2. No J gene was available from TCRdb, and it was assigned here by a germline match of the DNA. TRGV10 is classed as an ORF, of uncertain function. The CDR3 runs 13 residues. The junction had 9 bases not matched to a gene; V was cut back by 9 bases and J by 3 bases. The CDR3 DNA reads as TGTGCTGCGTGTGCCCTTCTTTATTATAAGAAACTCTTT. This encodes CAACALLYYKKLF.

The chain links TRGV2 to TRGJ1 or TRGJ2. The J gene is absent in TCRdb and was assigned here via DNA matching to germline. Germline CDR1 is EGSNGY and CDR2 is YDSYNSKV. V gave up 4 bases and J gave up 9 bases; unmatched junction bases: 9. This CDR3 has 12 residues. CDR3 in amino acids: CATWERNRKKLF. DNA of the CDR3: TGTGCCACCTGGGAGCGTAACCGTAAGAAACTCTTT.

This clone came up a few times. V gene TRGV8 combines with J gene TRGJ1 or TRGJ2. The J gene is not listed in TCRdb, so it was assigned here from a DNA match to germline. CDR3 size: 10 residues. The junction had 4 bases not matched to a gene; V was cut back by 4 bases and J by 10 bases. CDR1 VENAVY and CDR2 YDSYNSRV come from the germline V gene. CDR3 sequence (DNA): TGTGCCACCTGGGAATCGAAGAAACTCTTT. It yields the protein CATWESKKLF.

This clone was seen a handful of times. J is TRGJ1 or TRGJ2 and V is TRGV4. Because TCRdb records no J gene, it was assigned here through a match of the DNA to germline. With V trimmed by 4 bases and J by 11 bases, 11 bases remained unmatched. The CDR3 length is 12 residues. Germline CDR1 is EGSTGY and CDR2 is YDSYTSSV. CDR3 amino acids: CATWDGSGEKLF. CDR3 in DNA: TGTGCCACCTGGGACGGGAGCGGAGAGAAACTCTTT.

Only a few counts were recorded for this clone. The chain combines TRGV2 with TRGJP1. The J gene was missing in TCRdb and was found by matching the end of the DNA to germline. Germline V gives CDR1 EGSNGY, CDR2 YDSYNSKV. The CDR3 totals 17 residues. V lost 9 bases, J lost 2 bases, and 18 bases stayed unmatched. CDR3 in amino acids: CATGIRGPSTTGWFKIF. CDR3 DNA: TGTGCCACCGGAATACGGGGGCCTTCCACCACTGGTTGGTTCAAGATATTT.

The chain has TRGV10 and TRGJ1 or TRGJ2. The J gene, absent from TCRdb, was called here by matching the DNA to germline. TRGV10 is given ORF status, its function remaining uncertain. This CDR3 comprises 13 residues. CDR3 sequence reads: CARASVNYYKKLF. CDR3 DNA sequence: TGTGCGAGGGCCTCCGTGAATTATTATAAGAAACTCTTT.

This clone appeared a few times. V usage is TRGV2 and J usage is TRGJ1 or TRGJ2. Here the J gene came from matching the DNA to germline, since TCRdb omits it. Per germline, CDR1 EGSNGY and CDR2 YDSYNSKV. The CDR3 spans 14 residues. The ends lost 0 bases at V and 0 bases at J; junction bases unmatched: 2. The CDR3 bases are TGTGCCACCTGGGACGGGATGAATTATTATAAGAAACTCTTT. Protein product: CATWDGMNYYKKLF.

The V gene is TRGV11, the J gene TRGJ1 or TRGJ2. TCRdb leaves out the J gene; it was filled in here by matching the DNA to germline. TRGV11 is an ORF; its function is uncertain. The V and J ends lost 0 bases and 7 bases, in that order; junction bases with no gene match: 3. This CDR3 is 13 amino acids long. DNA for the CDR3: TGTGCCTGCTGGATTAGGCACGCGTATAAGAAACTCTTT. Protein sequence: CACWIRHAYKKLF.

This sequence joins TRGV10 and TRGJ1 or TRGJ2. Here the J gene came from matching the DNA to germline, since TCRdb omits it. TRGV10 is an open reading frame whose function is uncertain. The junction had 9 bases not matched to a gene; V was cut back by 8 bases and J by 4 bases. The CDR3 has 13 amino acids. CDR3 in DNA: TGTGCTGCGTGGGATTATTTCTATTATAAGAAACTCTTT. As protein: CAAWDYFYYKKLF.

This clone occurred a few times. The rearrangement uses TRGV2 and TRGJ1 or TRGJ2. The J gene is not listed in TCRdb, so it was assigned here from a DNA match to germline. Germline values: CDR1 EGSNGY, CDR2 YDSYNSKV. The V and J ends lost 0 bases and 10 bases, in that order; junction bases with no gene match: 9. This CDR3 is built from 13 residues. The CDR3 protein is CATWDGLRIKKLF. CDR3 in DNA: TGTGCCACCTGGGACGGGCTTCGAATAAAGAAACTCTTT.

The chain joins TRGV2 to TRGJ1 or TRGJ2. The J gene, absent from TCRdb, was called here by matching the DNA to germline. The CDR3 spans 13 residues. The ends lost 6 bases at V and 0 bases at J; junction bases unmatched: 5. CDR1 is EGSNGY and CDR2 is YDSYNSKV in the germline V gene. CDR3 DNA: TGTGCCACCTGGAGGGGGAATTATTATAAGAAACTCTTT. The encoded protein is CATWRGNYYKKLF.

This clone was counted a few times. This chain links TRGV10 with TRGJ1 or TRGJ2. Here the J gene came from matching the DNA to germline, since TCRdb omits it. TRGV10 is treated as an ORF (open reading frame) with a function not yet certain. Losses at the gene ends were 8 bases for V and 10 bases for J; bases not matched to a gene: 9. The CDR3 has 11 residues. The CDR3 region has the DNA TGTGCTGCGTGGGATTCGGGAAAGAAACTCTTT. Translating gives CAAWDSGKKLF.

This clone was seen only a few times. J is TRGJP2 and V is TRGV2. TCRdb supplies no J gene; here it was assigned by aligning the nucleotide sequence to germline. Germline V CDR1 and CDR2: EGSNGY, YDSYNSKV. The CDR3 has 16 residues. Trimming removed 0 bases from V and 4 bases from J; junction bases left unmatched: 8. The CDR3 sequence is CATWDGPYLSDWIKTF. The CDR3 nucleotides are TGTGCCACCTGGGACGGGCCTTACCTTAGTGATTGGATCAAGACGTTT.

With respect to this clone: Within the sample, other DNA sequences also encode this same CDR3. This sequence joins TRGV2 and TRGJ1 or TRGJ2. TCRdb supplies no J gene; here it was assigned by aligning the nucleotide sequence to germline. Germline V CDR1 and CDR2: EGSNGY, YDSYNSKV. CDR3 length equals 12 residues. The V segment lost 0 bases and the J segment 9 bases; nucleotides outside the gene matches: 5. The CDR3 nucleotides read TGTGCCACCTGGGACGGGCCACGTAAGAAACTCTTT. Encoded protein: CATWDGPRKKLF.